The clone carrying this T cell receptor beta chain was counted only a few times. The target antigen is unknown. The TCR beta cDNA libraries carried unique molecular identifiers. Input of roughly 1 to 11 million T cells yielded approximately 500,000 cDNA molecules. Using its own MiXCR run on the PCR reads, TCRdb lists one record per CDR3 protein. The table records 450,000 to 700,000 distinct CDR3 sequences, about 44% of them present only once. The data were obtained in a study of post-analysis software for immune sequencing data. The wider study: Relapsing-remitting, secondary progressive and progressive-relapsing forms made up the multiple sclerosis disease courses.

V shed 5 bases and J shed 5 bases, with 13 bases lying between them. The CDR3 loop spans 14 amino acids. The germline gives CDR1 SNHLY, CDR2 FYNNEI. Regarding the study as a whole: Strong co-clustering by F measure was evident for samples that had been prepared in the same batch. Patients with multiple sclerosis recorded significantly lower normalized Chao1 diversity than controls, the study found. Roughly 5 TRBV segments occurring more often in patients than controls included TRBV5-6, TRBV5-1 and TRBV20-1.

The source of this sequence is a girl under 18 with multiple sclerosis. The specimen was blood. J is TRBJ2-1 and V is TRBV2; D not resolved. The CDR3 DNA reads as TGTGCCAGCAGTTCTCCAACTTGGAACAATGAGCAGTTCTTC. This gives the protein CASSSPTWNNEQFF.